These 6 T cell receptor beta chains were all obtained from the same sample, sequenced in a study of cytomegalovirus exposure and HLA in healthy donors. Sequenced by immunoSEQ multiplex PCR; TCRdb stores in-frame clones only, minus some. The sample lists more than 250,000 clones, less than 95% occurring once. Source material: PBMCs. These receptors all come from a woman in her thirties in good health and CMV-seronegative.

This clone was observed once. The V and J genes are TRBV6-4 and TRBJ2-3, with 7 bases aligning to TRBD1. The CDR3 is 15 residues long. The V segment lost 4 bases and the J segment 2 bases; nucleotides outside the gene matches: 6. CDR1 is MRHNA, CDR2 SNTAGT, per germline. The CDR3 nucleotides read TGTGCCAGCAGTGTTGAGGGGGCGGACACAGATACGCAGTATTTT. Translated: CASSVEGADTDTQYF.

This clone was picked up one time. The chain has TRBV18 and TRBJ2-7, with 7 bases lining up with TRBD2. This CDR3 contains 15 residues. Germline V CDR1 and CDR2: KGHSH, LQKENI. V shed 5 bases, J shed 0 bases, and the junction held 7 bases outside the gene matches. In DNA, the CDR3 is TGTGCCAGCTCAACAACTAGCGAATCCTCCTACGAGCAGTACTTC. Protein sequence: CASSTTSESSYEQYF.

This chain uses TRBV28 with TRBJ2-5; 12 bases map to TRBD2. J gave up 4 bases and V 2 bases, and 5 bases lay outside the gene matches. Germline CDR1 is MDHEN and CDR2 is SYDVKM. The CDR3 has 16 amino acids. This CDR3 reads CASSLGPGLAGETQYF. The CDR3 DNA is TGTGCCAGCAGTTTAGGGCCGGGACTAGCGGGAGAGACCCAGTACTTC.

A single count supports this clone. The chain is built from TRBV6-5 and TRBJ2-7; D perhaps matches TRBD1 (5 bases). This CDR3 is built from 16 residues. Trimming removed 0 bases at V and 2 bases at J, with 14 bases between. Per germline, CDR1 MNHEY and CDR2 SVGAGI. CDR3: CASSYSFVGRAYEQYF. The DNA for the CDR3 is TGTGCCAGCAGTTACTCCTTTGTGGGCAGGGCCTACGAGCAGTACTTC.

The rearrangement uses TRBV10-3 and TRBJ2-3; TRBD1 might be the D (6 bases). CDR1 ENHRY and CDR2 SYGVKD come from the germline V gene. V lost 4 bases and J 4 bases, leaving 12 bases between the germline ends. This CDR3 is built from 14 residues. The CDR3 protein is CAISGRQDADTQYF. CDR3 sequence (DNA): TGTGCCATCAGTGGACGACAGGACGCAGATACGCAGTATTTT.

This rearrangement joins TRBV11-2 to TRBJ2-3, with TRBD1 identical over 8 bases. J lost 5 bases, V lost 7 bases, and 5 bases had no gene match. CDR3 size: 13 residues. Germline CDR1 SGHAT, CDR2 FQNNGV. CDR3 protein: CASTGGLLDTQYF. The CDR3 DNA sequence: TGTGCCAGCACAGGGGGCCTTCTAGATACGCAGTATTTT. The entire variable domain, with the rest obtained from reference TRBV11-2 and TRBJ2-3, is as follows: EAGVAQSPRYKIIEKRQSVAFWCNPISGHATLYWYQQILGQGPKLLIQFQNNGVVDDSQLPKDRFSAERLKGVDSTLKIQPAKLEDSAVYLCASTGGLLDTQYFGPGTRLTVL.